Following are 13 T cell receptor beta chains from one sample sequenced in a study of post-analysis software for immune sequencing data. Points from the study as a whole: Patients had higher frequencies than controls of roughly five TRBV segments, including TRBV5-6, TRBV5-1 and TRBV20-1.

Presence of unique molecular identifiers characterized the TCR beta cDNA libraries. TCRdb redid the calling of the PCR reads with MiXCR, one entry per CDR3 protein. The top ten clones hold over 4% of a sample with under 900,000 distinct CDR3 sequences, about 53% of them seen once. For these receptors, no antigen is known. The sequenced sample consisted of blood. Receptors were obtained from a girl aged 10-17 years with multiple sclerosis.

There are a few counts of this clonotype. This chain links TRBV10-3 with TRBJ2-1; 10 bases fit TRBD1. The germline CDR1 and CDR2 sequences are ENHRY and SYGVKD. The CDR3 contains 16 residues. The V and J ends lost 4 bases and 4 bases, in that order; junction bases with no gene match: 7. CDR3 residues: CAISGETGGLYNEQFF. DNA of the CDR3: TGTGCCATCAGTGGAGAGACAGGGGGCTTATACAATGAGCAGTTCTTC.

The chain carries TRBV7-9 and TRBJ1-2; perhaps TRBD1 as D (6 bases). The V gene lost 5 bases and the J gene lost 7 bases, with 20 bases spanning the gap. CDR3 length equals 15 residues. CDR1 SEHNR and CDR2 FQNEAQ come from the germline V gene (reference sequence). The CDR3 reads CASSPSGGPPGGYTF. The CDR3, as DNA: TGTGCCAGCAGCCCCAGCGGGGGCCCCCCCGGTGGCTACACCTTC.

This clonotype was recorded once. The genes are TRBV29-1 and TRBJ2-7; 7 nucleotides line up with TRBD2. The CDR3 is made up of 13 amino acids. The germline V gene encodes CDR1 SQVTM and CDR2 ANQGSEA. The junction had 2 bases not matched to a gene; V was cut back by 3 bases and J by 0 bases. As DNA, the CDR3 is TGCAGCGTTGATGAGCGGGGCTCCTACGAGCAGTACTTC. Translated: CSVDERGSYEQYF.

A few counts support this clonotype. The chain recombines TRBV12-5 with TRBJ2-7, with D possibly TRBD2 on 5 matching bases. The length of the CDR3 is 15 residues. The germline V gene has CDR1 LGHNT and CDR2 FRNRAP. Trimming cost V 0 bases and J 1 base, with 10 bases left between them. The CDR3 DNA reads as TGTGCTAGTGGTTTGGTATTCGGGGAATCCTACGAGCAGTACTTC. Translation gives CASGLVFGESYEQYF.

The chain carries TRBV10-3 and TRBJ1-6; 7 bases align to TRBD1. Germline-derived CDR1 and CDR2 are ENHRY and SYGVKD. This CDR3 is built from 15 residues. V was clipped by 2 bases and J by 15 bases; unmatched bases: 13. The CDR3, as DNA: TGTGCCATCAGTGAGAGAACAGGGGCGCCTGAGGTCCTCCACTTT. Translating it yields CAISERTGAPEVLHF.

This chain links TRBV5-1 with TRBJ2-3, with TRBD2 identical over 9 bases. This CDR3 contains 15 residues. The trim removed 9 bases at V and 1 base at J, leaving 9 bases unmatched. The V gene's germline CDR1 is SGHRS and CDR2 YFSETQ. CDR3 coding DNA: TGCGCCACCTCTGTAGCGGGAGCCCGCACAGATACGCAGTATTTT. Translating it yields CATSVAGARTDTQYF.

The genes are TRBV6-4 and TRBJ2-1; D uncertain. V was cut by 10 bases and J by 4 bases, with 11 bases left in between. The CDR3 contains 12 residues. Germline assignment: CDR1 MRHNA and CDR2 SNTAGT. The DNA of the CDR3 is TGTGCCACCTCTCCGGGTTACAATGAGCAGTTCTTC. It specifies CATSPGYNEQFF.

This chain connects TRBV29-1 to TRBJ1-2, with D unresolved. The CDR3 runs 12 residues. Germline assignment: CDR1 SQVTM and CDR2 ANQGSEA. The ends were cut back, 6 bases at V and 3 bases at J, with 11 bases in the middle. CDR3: CSVPASHYGYTF. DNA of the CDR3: TGCAGCGTCCCAGCCAGCCACTATGGCTACACCTTC.

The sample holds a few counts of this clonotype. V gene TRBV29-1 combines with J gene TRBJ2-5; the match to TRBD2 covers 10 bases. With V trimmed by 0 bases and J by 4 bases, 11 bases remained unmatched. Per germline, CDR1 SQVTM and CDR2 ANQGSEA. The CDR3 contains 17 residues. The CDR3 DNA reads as TGCAGCGTTGAAGATGCAGCGGGAGGGCTTTTCCGAGAGACCCAGTACTTC. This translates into CSVEDAAGGLFRETQYF. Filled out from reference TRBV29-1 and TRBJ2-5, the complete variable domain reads SAVISQKPSRDICQRGTSLTIQCQVDSQVTMMFWYRQQPGQSLTLIATANQGSEATYESGFVIDKFPISRPNLTFSTLTVSNMSPEDSSIYLCSVEDAAGGLFRETQYFGPGTRLLVL.

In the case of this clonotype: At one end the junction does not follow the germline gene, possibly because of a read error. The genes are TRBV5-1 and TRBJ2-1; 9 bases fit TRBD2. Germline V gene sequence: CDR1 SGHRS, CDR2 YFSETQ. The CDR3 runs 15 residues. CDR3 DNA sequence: TGCACCAGCAGCTTTAGCGGGGGAGGCTACAATGAGCAGTTCTTC. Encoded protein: CTSSFSGGGYNEQFF.

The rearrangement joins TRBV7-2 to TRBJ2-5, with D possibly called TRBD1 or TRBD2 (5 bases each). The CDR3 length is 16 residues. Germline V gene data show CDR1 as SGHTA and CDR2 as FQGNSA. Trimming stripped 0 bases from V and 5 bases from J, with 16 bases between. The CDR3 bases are TGTGCCAGCAGCTTAGCGCATGGGGACCCCTGGGAGACCCAGTACTTC. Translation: CASSLAHGDPWETQYF.

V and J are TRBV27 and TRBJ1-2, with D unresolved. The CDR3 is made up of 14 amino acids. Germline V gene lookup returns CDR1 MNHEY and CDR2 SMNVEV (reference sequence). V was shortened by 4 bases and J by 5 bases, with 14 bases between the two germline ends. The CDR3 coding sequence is TGTGCCAGCAGTTCGCACCTCAGGTCATATGGCTACACCTTC. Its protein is CASSSHLRSYGYTF.

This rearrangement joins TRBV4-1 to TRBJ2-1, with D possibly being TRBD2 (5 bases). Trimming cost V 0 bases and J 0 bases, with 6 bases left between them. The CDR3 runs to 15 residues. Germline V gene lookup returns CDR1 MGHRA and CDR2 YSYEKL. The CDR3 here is CASSQERVSYNEQFF. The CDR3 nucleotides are TGCGCCAGCAGCCAAGAGCGGGTCTCCTACAATGAGCAGTTCTTC.